This TCR beta chain was identified in a study of T cell repertoires in cytomegalovirus infection. Each CDR3 protein gets one entry after TCRdb re-called the reads with MiXCR. This sample carries roughly 500,000 distinct CDR3 sequences, more than 30% of them seen once, and the ten largest clones take 17%. This clonotype has just one count. Its antigen is currently unknown. The CDR3 has 14 residues. CDR1 and CDR2 (germline): SEHNR, FQNEAQ (reference sequence). Trimming took off 1 base at V and 4 bases at J, with 9 bases between the two ends. The J gene is TRBJ2-3, the V gene TRBV7-9; unclear D gene. The receptor was isolated from a human donor in good health (CMV status not recorded). Some clones in this sample may be carry-over from other donors' samples. Sequences were derived from cultured PBMCs, sampled from culture after CMV antigen stimulation. CDR3 region: CASSLGSRSDTQYF. CDR3 in DNA: TGTGCCAGCAGCTTAGGAAGTCGGTCAGATACGCAGTATTTT.